This TCR beta chain was recovered during a study of vaccination effects on CD4 cells after COVID-19. Whole-study results and caveats: Early post-infection timepoints were absent, and convalescent patients were few.

There are a few counts of this clone. What it binds is unknown. The V and J ends lost 0 bases and 2 bases respectively, with 13 bases between them. Germline loops: CDR1 SGHDT, CDR2 YYEEEE. The CDR3 has 16 amino acids. Assay: immunoSEQ multiplex PCR; the TCRdb copy retains only in-frame clones and omits some. This repertoire shows over 25,000 clones, 75% to 80% found once; its top ten account for around 6.5%. Antigen-specific CD4+ T cell clonotypes were called by their expansion after viral peptide-pool culture in ViraFEST. With roughly 10 days of culture completed, CD4+ T cells were isolated. Everyone in the study got two shots of either the BNT162b2 or mRNA-1273 vaccine. Researchers reported culturing 2 million to 2.5 million PBMC in each well, adding roughly 10 IU/ml IL-2 and approximately 10 ug/ml peptides. Both day 3 and day 7 saw half the medium replaced with IL-2 medium.

Sequencing was performed on CD4+ T cells from PBMCs cultured with SARS-CoV-2 spike peptides, taken after COVID-19 vaccination. The V gene is TRBV5-6, the J gene TRBJ2-3; either TRBD1 or TRBD2 may supply D (6 bases each). The sequence was obtained from a human donor who received a COVID-19 vaccine. Some clones in this sample may be carry-over from other donors' samples. The CDR3 here is CASSLGGAGSTDTQYF. The DNA of the CDR3 is TGTGCCAGCAGCTTGGGGGGGGCAGGATCCACAGATACGCAGTATTTT.